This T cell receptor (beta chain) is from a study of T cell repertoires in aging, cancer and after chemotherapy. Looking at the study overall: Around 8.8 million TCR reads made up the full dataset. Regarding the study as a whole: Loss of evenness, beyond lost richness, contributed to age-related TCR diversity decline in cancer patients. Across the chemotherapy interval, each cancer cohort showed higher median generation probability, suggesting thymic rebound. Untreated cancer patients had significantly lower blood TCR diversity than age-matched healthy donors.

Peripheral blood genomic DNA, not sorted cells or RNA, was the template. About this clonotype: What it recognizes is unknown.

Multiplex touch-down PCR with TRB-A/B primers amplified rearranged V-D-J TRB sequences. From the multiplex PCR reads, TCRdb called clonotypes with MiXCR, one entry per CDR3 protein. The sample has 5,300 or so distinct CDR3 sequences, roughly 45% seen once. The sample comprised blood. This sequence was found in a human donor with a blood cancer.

The CDR3 coding sequence is TGTGCCAGCAGCTCAGGACTAGCGAGGGGCCCAGATACGCAGTATTTT. This sequence encodes CASSSGLARGPDTQYF. This chain uses TRBV13 with TRBJ2-3, with 9 bases that match TRBD2. The junction had 9 bases not matched to a gene; V was cut back by 4 bases and J by 4 bases. The CDR3 is made up of 16 amino acids. From germline, CDR1 is PRHDT and CDR2 FYEKMQ (reference sequence).